A selection of T cell receptor beta chains follows, all from one sample in a study of vaccination and CD4 T cells after COVID-19. Their recognized antigens are unknown. TCRdb reanalysed the PCR reads using MiXCR and keeps one entry per CDR3 protein. The sample carries about 24,000 distinct CDR3 sequences, about three fifths recorded once. The sequencing input was CD4+ T cells from blood, cultured in vitro. These receptors all come from a human donor who had recovered from COVID-19. Each CDR3 is given with its conserved first and last residue. The D gene is left open where the match is weak. A clone size is listed for some rows: how often the clone was seen (once, few, many), or a class if it is expanded.

d_call: .
j_call: TRBJ1-5
clone_size: .
v_call: TRBV12-3/TRBV12-4
cdr3_nt: TGTGCCAGCAGTTCTAACAGGGATAGCAATCAGCCCCAGCATTTT
cdr3_aa: CASSSNRDSNQPQHF

d_call: .
j_call: TRBJ1-1
clone_size: .
v_call: TRBV19
cdr3_nt: TGTGCCACCTCCTGGGAGGGCGGCACTGAAGCTTTCTTT
cdr3_aa: CATSWEGGTEAFF

d_call: TRBD2
j_call: TRBJ2-7
clone_size: .
v_call: TRBV12-3/TRBV12-4
cdr3_nt: TGTGCCAGCAGGGGGGGGAGCGGGAGGGCCGGCGAGCAGTACTTC
cdr3_aa: CASRGGSGRAGEQYF

d_call: TRBD1
j_call: TRBJ1-5
clone_size: medium-sized
v_call: TRBV6-2/TRBV6-3
cdr3_nt: TGTGCCAGCAGCGCAGGGGGGGCGGGCAATCAGCCCCAGCATTTT
cdr3_aa: CASSAGGAGNQPQHF

d_call: .
j_call: TRBJ2-1
clone_size: .
v_call: TRBV11-3
cdr3_nt: TGTGCCAGCAGCCCCGTGGCGGGCAGCTCCTACAATGAGCAGTTCTTC
cdr3_aa: CASSPVAGSSYNEQFF

d_call: TRBD1
j_call: TRBJ1-2
clone_size: .
v_call: TRBV28
cdr3_nt: TGTGCCAGCAGCCAACAGGGGGCTCCCGTCTTGTACACCTTC
cdr3_aa: CASSQQGAPVLYTF

d_call: .
j_call: TRBJ2-7
clone_size: few
v_call: TRBV15
cdr3_nt: TGTGCCACCAGCAGAGGACTGAGCTACGAGCAGTACTTC
cdr3_aa: CATSRGLSYEQYF

d_call: TRBD1
j_call: TRBJ1-5
clone_size: once
v_call: TRBV7-2
cdr3_nt: TGTGCCAGCAGCTTAGCATGGGGTCGACAGGGGGATTTGGGCAATCAGCCCCAGCATTTT
cdr3_aa: CASSLAWGRQGDLGNQPQHF

d_call: .
j_call: TRBJ1-3
clone_size: .
v_call: TRBV21-1
cdr3_nt: TGTGCCGGGGGGATGGTGTCTGGAAACACCATATATTTT
cdr3_aa: CAGGMVSGNTIYF

d_call: TRBD1
j_call: TRBJ1-1
clone_size: few
v_call: TRBV6-5
cdr3_nt: TGTGCCAGCAGTTACTCGAGTACCAGGGGGACTGAAGCTTTCTTT
cdr3_aa: CASSYSSTRGTEAFF

d_call: .
j_call: TRBJ1-5
clone_size: .
v_call: TRBV7-9
cdr3_nt: TGTGCCAGCTGGGGTCCTACTGTCCGACAGCCCCAGCATTTT
cdr3_aa: CASWGPTVRQPQHF

d_call: TRBD1
j_call: TRBJ2-2
clone_size: .
v_call: TRBV19
cdr3_nt: TGTGCCAGTATCCCGGGGGACAGGGGGCTGACCGGGGAGCTGTTTTTT
cdr3_aa: CASIPGDRGLTGELFF

d_call: TRBD2
j_call: TRBJ2-2
clone_size: .
v_call: TRBV7-7
cdr3_nt: TGTGCCAGCAGCTTAGAGGGGACTAGATCTTCTGCCGGGGAGCTGTTTTTT
cdr3_aa: CASSLEGTRSSAGELFF

d_call: .
j_call: TRBJ2-5
clone_size: few
v_call: TRBV7-9
cdr3_nt: TGTGCCAGCACCATAGCCCCCCAGCAAGAGACCCAGTACTTC
cdr3_aa: CASTIAPQQETQYF

d_call: .
j_call: TRBJ2-5
clone_size: .
v_call: TRBV18
cdr3_nt: TGTGCCAGCTCACCACGGGGTACCCAGGAGACCCAGTACTTC
cdr3_aa: CASSPRGTQETQYF

d_call: TRBD1
j_call: TRBJ1-2
clone_size: few
v_call: TRBV6-1
cdr3_nt: TGTGCCAGCAGTAGACAGGGCGCGGGCTACACCTTC
cdr3_aa: CASSRQGAGYTF

d_call: .
j_call: TRBJ1-2
clone_size: .
v_call: TRBV7-6
cdr3_nt: TGTGCCAGCAGCCCCGCCCGGGCACCTAACTATGGCTACACCTTC
cdr3_aa: CASSPARAPNYGYTF

d_call: .
j_call: TRBJ1-2
clone_size: .
v_call: TRBV11-3
cdr3_nt: TGTGCCAGCAGCCTCGGTTCCGGCTACACCTTC
cdr3_aa: CASSLGSGYTF

d_call: TRBD2
j_call: TRBJ2-1
clone_size: .
v_call: TRBV6-5
cdr3_nt: TGTGCCAGCAGTTGGGCGGGAGGGGCTGAGCAGTTCTTC
cdr3_aa: CASSWAGGAEQFF

d_call: .
j_call: TRBJ1-2
clone_size: few
v_call: TRBV19
cdr3_nt: TGTGCCAGTAAGCGGGCCAACTATGGCTACACCTTC
cdr3_aa: CASKRANYGYTF